Presented here are 10 T cell receptor beta chains from one specimen sequenced in a study of STAT5B mutations in CD4+ large granular lymphocyte leukemia. Assay used: immunoSEQ multiplex PCR; TCRdb lists only in-frame clones, some missing. The sample holds 30,000 to 35,000 clones, around 88% seen once. Sequencing input: CD4+ T cells from blood buffy coats. These receptor sequences come from a human donor in good health.

This chain uses TRBV18 with TRBJ1-1, with 7 bases identical to TRBD1. The CDR3 has 14 amino acids. The junction had 3 bases not matched to a gene; V was cut back by 4 bases and J by 1 base. CDR1 and CDR2 from the germline V gene are KGHSH and LQKENI. CDR3 DNA: TGTGCCAGCTCACTCGGACAGGAGAACACTGAAGCTTTCTTT. It is translated as CASSLGQENTEAFF.

This chain links TRBV11-2 with TRBJ2-3; TRBD2 matches at 9 bases. The CDR3 length is 12 residues. Germline V gene lookup returns CDR1 SGHAT and CDR2 FQNNGV. Trimming removed 2 bases from V and 11 bases from J; junction bases left unmatched: 2. The CDR3 DNA reads as TGTGCCAGCAGCTTATTAGCGGGGGAGCAGTATTTT. Its protein is CASSLLAGEQYF. The variable domain in full, with the rest retrieved from reference TRBV11-2 and TRBJ2-3, is EAGVAQSPRYKIIEKRQSVAFWCNPISGHATLYWYQQILGQGPKLLIQFQNNGVVDDSQLPKDRFSAERLKGVDSTLKIQPAKLEDSAVYLCASSLLAGEQYFGPGTRLTVL.

The rearrangement joins TRBV28 to TRBJ1-2; D unresolved. CDR1 MDHEN and CDR2 SYDVKM come from the germline V gene. V lost 4 bases and J 4 bases, leaving 13 bases between the germline ends. The CDR3 loop spans 14 amino acids. CDR3 sequence reads: CASSSSTIPYGYTF. In DNA, the CDR3 is TGTGCCAGCAGTTCCTCGACCATCCCCTATGGCTACACCTTC.

This rearrangement joins TRBV19 to TRBJ2-2; the D is unclear. Germline CDR1 and CDR2: LNHDA and SQIVND (reference sequence). V lost 7 bases and J 4 bases, leaving 4 bases between the germline ends. The CDR3 is 11 residues long. In DNA form, the CDR3 reads TGTGCCAGTACCTCCACCGGGGAGCTGTTTTTT. The encoded protein is CASTSTGELFF.

The V call is TRBV10-2, the J call TRBJ1-3; 7 bases align to TRBD1. Losses at the gene ends were 4 bases for V and 2 bases for J; bases not matched to a gene: 2. The CDR3 is 14 amino acids. CDR1 and CDR2 from the germline V gene are WSHSY and SAAADI. CDR3 bases: TGCGCCAGCAGTGCAGGGGGTACTGGAAACACCATATATTTT. Its protein product is CASSAGGTGNTIYF.

The gene calls are TRBV7-9 and TRBJ2-3; D call uncertain. Trimming took 2 bases from V and 2 from J, leaving 11 bases between them. The CDR3 runs 15 residues. Germline CDR1 is SEHNR and CDR2 is FQNEAQ (reference sequence). The CDR3 region is CASSLYSPYTDTQYF. The CDR3 bases are TGTGCCAGCAGCTTATATAGCCCTTACACAGATACGCAGTATTTT.

On this clone: Germline is not matched at one junction end, which may reflect a read error. CDR3 sequence reads: CASSLASADEQFF. CDR3 DNA sequence: TGTGCTAGCAGCTTAGCTTCTGCCGATGAGCAGTTCTTC. The chain couples TRBV7-7 to TRBJ2-1; D gene unclear. CDR3 size: 13 residues. Germline V gene sequence: CDR1 SSHAT, CDR2 FNYEAQ (reference sequence).

The V and J genes are TRBV10-3 and TRBJ1-2; D may be TRBD1 (6 bases). This CDR3 has 15 amino acids. V lost 2 bases to trimming and J lost 2 bases, with 12 bases between them. CDR1 ENHRY and CDR2 SYGVKD come from the germline V gene. The CDR3 region is CAISEPSTGNYGYTF. CDR3 bases: TGTGCCATCAGTGAGCCTTCGACAGGCAACTATGGCTACACCTTC.

With respect to this clone: Other nucleotide sequences from this sample produce the same CDR3. CDR3 sequence: CASSPGGNQPQHF. The CDR3 DNA follows: TGTGCCAGCTCACCGGGGGGCAATCAGCCCCAGCATTTT. The genes are TRBV18 and TRBJ1-5; a weak D match, TRBD1 (5 bases). CDR1 and CDR2 (germline): KGHSH, LQKENI. The ends were cut back, 3 bases at V and 2 bases at J, with 5 bases in the middle. CDR3 length: 13 amino acids.

This sequence joins TRBV2 and TRBJ2-2; 13 bases are shared with TRBD2. The germline V gene has CDR1 SNHLY and CDR2 FYNNEI. V lost 7 bases to trimming and J lost 6 bases; unmatched junction nucleotides: 8. The CDR3 is made up of 16 amino acids. The CDR3 DNA sequence: TGTGCCAGCACCTCACTCGGGACTAGCGGGGCCGGGGAGCTGTTTTTT. It specifies CASTSLGTSGAGELFF.